This T cell receptor (beta chain) was sequenced in a study of regulatory T cells in long-lasting Graves disease (dated by TCRdb to about 2021). Study-wide context: Newly diagnosed Graves' disease patients had taken antithyroid drugs for less than 3 months. TCR sequencing covered some 13 persistent and some 20 newly diagnosed Graves' disease patients, around 33 samples in total. The study took place in China and was registered as a clinical trial. Peripheral blood TCR sequencing and RNA sequencing compared persistent Graves' disease patients with newly diagnosed Graves' disease patients. The study at large found these results: The authors acknowledged the small sample size as a limitation that may reduce accuracy. Persistent patients shared more public clonotypes among themselves (around 2,700) than newly diagnosed patients did (roughly 920). The study examined only peripheral blood because the primary lesion, thyroid tissue, could not be accessed. Compared with newly diagnosed patients, patients with persistent Graves' disease had lower TCR Shannon entropy and fewer highly expanded clones, which suggests clonal expansion. TRBV28, TRBJ1-2 and TRBJ2-5 were preferentially used in persistent disease, while TRBV20-1 and TRBJ2-1 were favored in newly diagnosed disease. Only the TCR beta chain was sequenced and analyzed.

What this sample's time point label stands for: newly diagnosed GD, antithyroid drugs for less than 3 months. For both TCR sequencing and RNA sequencing, RNA was extracted from PBMCs in TRIzol. The diagnosis of Graves' disease was made according to American Thyroid Association guidelines. Patients for the study were recruited at an endocrinology department in Xi'an, China. From each patient, 8 to 10 milliliters of peripheral blood was collected into an EDTA anticoagulant tube. Ficoll Paque Plus density gradient separation was used to isolate PBMCs, and no further T cell sorting was performed. An Agilent 2100 Bioanalyzer and agarose gel were used to check RNA quality, and a NanoDrop 2000 was used to measure RNA concentration. From cysteine to phenylalanine, the CDR3 is 14 amino acids long. Only CDR3 DNA remains: 42 bases, in frame from the first base. The CDR1 and CDR2 encoded by the germline V gene are MDHEN and SYDVKM. V is pruned by 1 base and J by 8 bases, leaving 3 bases of the junction without a gene match.

This clonotype has ten or more counts. This receptor's antigen is unknown. No clone much larger than this one lies a single base away; base qualities are absent. The method behind the library was multiplex PCR. Sequencing was performed on an Illumina HiSeq 4000. iRepertoire HTBI primers and Arm-PCR amplification of CDR3 regions were used to construct TCR beta libraries. Gel purification was performed on PCR products prior to sequencing. As for the authors' bioinformatics: Gene usage analysis of CDR3 amino acid clonotypes relied on the 60 or so TRBV and 12 to 15 TRBJ segments identified across samples. COPE and FqMerger were used to merge the filtered high-quality paired reads into contigs. BLAST was used to align contigs to IMGT TRBV, TRBD and TRBJ reference genes, and CDR3 was defined according to IMGT. Highly expanded clones were defined as clonotypes with a frequency above 0.1%. Shannon entropy was used to measure repertoire diversity, and the Gini coefficient was used to measure V-J evenness. Clonotypes shared by more than one individual were considered public. TCRdb took the public reads, trimmed them with fastp at Q25, ran MiXCR for clone calling and kept in-frame beta chains. Each entry is one CDR3 protein sequence, shown with its most common DNA and genes. The V and J calls come from TCRdb's annotation, not from the publication. Here the sample has hundreds of thousands of distinct CDR3 sequences; about 15% occur a single time. Of the sample, around a sixth falls within the top ten clones.

In addition, the sample was reused for a study of T cells in Graves' hyperthyroidism and ophthalmopathy. Per the second study: Stable Graves' hyperthyroidism was defined as no progression to ophthalmopathy during 18 months of follow-up. The hyperthyroidism patients were between 18 and 65 years old and newly diagnosed, with a disease duration of less than 2 months. Patients with uncontrolled infections, other autoimmune diseases, pregnancy or lactation were excluded. Diagnoses relied on clinical symptoms, serum thyroxine and TRAb, thyroid ultrasound and orbital computed tomography. A first-round RT-PCR of the TCR CDR3 used the HTBI primer set with the Qiagen OneStep RT-PCR kit. Most expanded thyroid clonotypes (frequency above 0.001) were also detected in blood, suggesting blood repertoires may reflect thyroid immune responses. A model built on a 13 V-J signature distinguished ophthalmopathy from stable hyperthyroidism, reaching approximately 89% sensitivity and around 81% specificity in cross-validation and 80%/75% in testing. In validation, progression to ophthalmopathy was predicted by the model with roughly 71% sensitivity and 72.22% specificity, a median of roughly six months before onset. TCR V-J signatures able to tell the groups apart were searched for in a discovery cohort of 100 patients, of whom around 43 had Graves' ophthalmopathy and some 60 had stable Graves' hyperthyroidism. An independent validation cohort of about 19 hyperthyroidism patients and 17 patients who later progressed to ophthalmopathy tested prospective prediction of ophthalmopathy. The 75 to 100 discovery patients were randomly divided into training and test sets at a 7:3 ratio. In addition, the study compared T-cell repertoires in thyroid tissue and in blood from five or six Graves' hyperthyroidism patients. Once sampling was done, hyperthyroidism patients were given methimazole at a starting dose of 30 mg daily, whereas ophthalmopathy patients were given high-dose intravenous methylprednisolone. The libraries were constructed in a second round of multiplex PCR and then size-selected and purified. The libraries were sequenced on an Illumina HiSeq2000 using paired-end 100 bp reads. SOAPnuke was used to process the raw data, removing reads that contained adapters or uncalled bases, had a mean Phred below 15, or lacked an exact match to the constant primer or identifier. High-quality paired reads were merged using COPE v1.2.5, and each unique nucleotide sequence was defined as a clonotype. MiTCR v1.1 was used to align clonotypes to the IMGT TRBV, TRBD and TRBJ reference segments. Analysis was restricted to V-J combinations with a frequency above 0.0001, which covered about 99% of repertoires. The TCS score was defined as F50 (clonal expansion) divided by E x V (chaos), with BLOSUM62-based TCRdist calculated between CDR3 peptides within each V-J. Welch's t-statistics and random forest reduced 514 V-J features to about 12, which were used in a naive Bayes classifier (R e1071). No statistical method was used to set the sample size in advance, and investigators knew the group allocation. The paper describes TCR Vbeta CDR3 sequencing of fewer than 150 peripheral blood samples, made up of 43 ophthalmopathy patients, 70 to 75 hyperthyroidism patients and 17 progressor patients.

Here the chain combines TRBV28 and TRBJ1-4; 8 central nucleotides agree with TRBD1. The source material was peripheral blood mononuclear cells (PBMCs), sampled at new diagnosis, from a patient treated with antithyroid drugs. The clonotype originates from a woman in her thirties with Graves disease. Donor details come from another sample of the same person, matched by shared clones. The base sequence is TGTGCCAGCAGTTTATCAGGGGGCCGCGAAAAACTGTTTTTT. Translated, this gives CASSLSGGREKLFF.